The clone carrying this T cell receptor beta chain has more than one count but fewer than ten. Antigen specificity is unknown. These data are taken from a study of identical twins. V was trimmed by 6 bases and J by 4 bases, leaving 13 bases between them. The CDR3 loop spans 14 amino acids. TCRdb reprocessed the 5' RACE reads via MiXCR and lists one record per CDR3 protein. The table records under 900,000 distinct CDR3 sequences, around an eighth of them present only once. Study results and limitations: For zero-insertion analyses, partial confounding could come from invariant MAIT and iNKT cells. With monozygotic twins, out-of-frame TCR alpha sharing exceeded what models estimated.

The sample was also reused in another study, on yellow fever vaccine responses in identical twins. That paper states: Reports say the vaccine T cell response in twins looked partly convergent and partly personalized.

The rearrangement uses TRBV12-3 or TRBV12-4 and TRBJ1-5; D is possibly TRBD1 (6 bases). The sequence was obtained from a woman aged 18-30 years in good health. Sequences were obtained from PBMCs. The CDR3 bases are TGTGCCAGCAGGTCAGGGGCCGGGAATCAGCCCCAGCATTTT. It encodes CASRSGAGNQPQHF.